Shown below are 14 T cell receptor beta chains from a single sample sequenced in a study of blood T cell repertoires in COVID-19. Libraries were prepared by immunoSEQ multiplex PCR; TCRdb keeps only in-frame clonotypes and omits some of them. The sample contains 180,000 or so clones, roughly 82% of which appear only once. Sequences were obtained from PBMCs or T cells enriched from blood (not recorded which). The receptors come from a man between 45 and 60 years old who had recovered from COVID-19.

This chain uses TRBV29-1 with TRBJ1-2; maybe TRBD1 (6 bases). The germline V and J ends were trimmed by 3 bases and 5 bases, with 13 bases remaining between them. The germline V gene encodes CDR1 SQVTM and CDR2 ANQGSEA. The CDR3 has 13 amino acids. The CDR3 nucleotides read TGCAGCGTTGATGGGGGCGGGGGTTATGGCTACACCTTC. The encoded protein is CSVDGGGGYGYTF.

The rearrangement uses TRBV19 and TRBJ1-6; 8 bases line up with TRBD1. Losses at the gene ends were 9 bases for V and 8 bases for J; bases not matched to a gene: 9. The CDR3 runs to 14 residues. From germline, CDR1 is LNHDA and CDR2 SQIVND (reference sequence). CDR3 sequence: CASRWTGRDSPLHF. As DNA, the CDR3 is TGTGCCAGCCGATGGACAGGGAGGGATTCACCCCTCCACTTT.

This clone has only a few counts. This rearrangement joins TRBV24-1 to TRBJ1-5; 7 bases map to TRBD1. Germline V gene data show CDR1 as KGHDR and CDR2 as SFDVKD. The length of the CDR3 is 16 residues. Trimming took 2 bases from V and 3 from J; bases not matched to a gene: 6. The CDR3 protein is CATSDYEGQTNQPQHF. As DNA, the CDR3 is TGTGCCACCAGTGATTATGAGGGACAGACCAATCAGCCCCAGCATTTT.

For the CDR3, the DNA is TGTGCCGCACGGTTATACGGGGGGCATGAAAGTCTTGAGCAGTTCTTC. This encodes CAARLYGGHESLEQFF. The V and J genes are TRBV30 and TRBJ2-1, with D perhaps matching TRBD2 (7 bases). The V gene lost 8 bases and the J gene lost 9 bases, with 29 bases spanning the gap. There are 16 residues in the CDR3. CDR1 and CDR2 (germline): GTSNPN, SVGIG (reference sequence).

The rearrangement links TRBV10-3 to TRBJ1-6; TRBD1 agrees at 7 bases. J lost 6 bases, V lost 0 bases, and 2 bases had no gene match. The germline gives CDR1 ENHRY, CDR2 SYGVKD. There are 15 residues in the CDR3. CDR3 sequence reads: CAISESTGTNSPLHF. In DNA, the CDR3 is TGTGCCATCAGTGAGTCGACAGGGACTAATTCACCCCTCCACTTT.

CDR3 DNA: TGTGCCAGCAGCTTAACGGGACTGACTTCAACTAATGAAAAACTGTTTTTT. Its translation: CASSLTGLTSTNEKLFF. The rearrangement uses TRBV7-2 and TRBJ1-4; perhaps TRBD1 as D (5 bases). The CDR3 has 17 amino acids. Germline CDR1 is SGHTA and CDR2 is FQGNSA. Trimming cost V 2 bases and J 0 bases, with 13 bases left between them.

This chain uses TRBV2 with TRBJ1-4; 9 nucleotides line up with TRBD1. Germline lookup yields CDR1 SNHLY and CDR2 FYNNEI. The J segment lost 8 bases and the V segment lost 2 bases, leaving 6 bases of the junction unmatched. The CDR3 covers 15 residues. This CDR3 is CASSEQTGGREKLFF. CDR3 nucleotide sequence: TGTGCCAGCAGTGAACAAACAGGGGGCAGGGAAAAACTGTTTTTT. Filled out from reference TRBV2 and TRBJ1-4, the complete variable domain reads EPEVTQTPSHQVTQMGQEVILRCVPISNHLYFYWYRQILGQKVEFLVSFYNNEISEKSEIFDDQFSVERPDGSNFTLKIRSTKLEDSAMYFCASSEQTGGREKLFFGSGTQLSVL.

The V call is TRBV29-1, the J call TRBJ2-5, with D possibly matching TRBD1 (5 bases). The CDR3 length is 15 residues. Trimming took 0 bases from V and 4 from J, leaving 15 bases between them. Germline CDR1 is SQVTM and CDR2 is ANQGSEA. CDR3 bases: TGCAGCGTTGAAGATCTTCAGGGTTGGACAGAGACCCAGTACTTC. Translating gives CSVEDLQGWTETQYF.

The chain links TRBV27 to TRBJ1-6; possible D gene TRBD1, 5 bases. The ends were cut back, 4 bases at V and 9 bases at J, with 16 bases in the middle. The CDR3 spans 15 residues. The V gene's germline CDR1 is MNHEY and CDR2 SMNVEV (reference sequence). In nucleotides, the CDR3 is TGTGCCAGCAGTTCGGGACCGACTAGAGGTTCACCCCTCCACTTT. Translation: CASSSGPTRGSPLHF.

This chain joins TRBV19 and TRBJ1-5; 10 bases are a match to TRBD1. The CDR3 runs 15 residues. V was clipped by 2 bases and J by 6 bases; unmatched bases: 4. Germline V CDR1 and CDR2: LNHDA, SQIVND (reference sequence). CDR3 sequence: CASSITGQGGQPQHF. The CDR3 coding sequence is TGTGCCAGTAGTATAACAGGACAGGGGGGTCAGCCCCAGCATTTT.

This clone was observed once. The gene calls are TRBV2 and TRBJ2-5; D is possibly TRBD1 (6 bases). Trimming removed 2 bases from V and 5 bases from J, with 12 bases in between. The CDR3 runs 14 residues. Germline V gives CDR1 SNHLY, CDR2 FYNNEI. The CDR3 here is CASSEFTGRETQYF. The CDR3 region has the DNA TGTGCCAGCAGTGAATTTACAGGGCGGGAGACCCAGTACTTC.

The rearrangement links TRBV29-1 to TRBJ2-7; maybe TRBD1 (6 bases). Trimming shortened V by 2 bases and J by 6 bases, and 14 bases separated the two germline ends. Germline V gene sequence: CDR1 SQVTM, CDR2 ANQGSEA. The CDR3 is 13 residues long. CDR3 nucleotides: TGCAGCGTTGAAAGTCAGGGGATCACCGAGCAGTACTTC. This encodes CSVESQGITEQYF.

This clone was seen a few times. This chain joins TRBV5-4 and TRBJ2-1; perhaps TRBD2 as D (7 bases). Looked up from germline, CDR1 is SGHNT and CDR2 is YYREEE (reference sequence). The CDR3 loop spans 16 amino acids. V dropped 4 bases and J dropped 8 bases, with 22 bases sitting between them. The CDR3 loop reads CASSPGGGAGFDEQFF. DNA of the CDR3: TGTGCCAGCAGCCCCGGTGGGGGGGCGGGCTTCGATGAGCAGTTCTTC.

This clone was counted once. The V gene is TRBV7-6, the J gene TRBJ1-1, with TRBD1 matching 7 bases. The CDR3 is 14 residues long. V lost 4 bases and J lost 11; bases outside the gene matches: 13. Per germline, CDR1 SGHVS and CDR2 FNYEAQ. CDR3 region: CASSSEPMTGNAFF. CDR3 bases: TGTGCCAGCAGCTCGGAGCCTATGACAGGGAACGCTTTCTTT. Filled out from reference TRBV7-6 and TRBJ1-1, the complete variable domain reads GAGVSQSPRYKVTKRGQDVALRCDPISGHVSLYWYRQALGQGPEFLTYFNYEAQQDKSGLPNDRFSAERPEGSISTLTIQRTEQRDSAMYRCASSSEPMTGNAFFGQGTRLTVV.